The TCR beta chain described here comes from a study of T cells after yellow fever vaccination. The CDR3 is 16 amino acids. The V gene's germline CDR1 is MNHEY and CDR2 SMNVEV (reference sequence). V lost 4 bases, J lost 5 bases, and 15 bases lay in between. Overall study findings and caveats: Researchers report a weaker secondary response that nonetheless peaked faster, day 5 versus 15. There was a small share of clonotypes that showed up in both the CD4 and CD8 compartments. Post-booster repertoires again held most primary-vaccination clones (just under 97% CD4, 88% CD8).

Remarks on this clonotype: Its specificity is unknown.

5'RACE template switching generated TCR cDNA, adding a universal primer site and UMIs. MiXCR, run by TCRdb on the 5' RACE reads, gives a single entry per CDR3 protein. The sample lists about 340,000 distinct CDR3 sequences; 8.7% were seen once. The V call is TRBV27, the J call TRBJ1-6; TRBD1 is a possible D gene (5 bases). The source is a man aged 18-30 years who received the YFV17D yellow fever vaccine. Sequenced here: PBMCs, sampled on the day of the first yellow fever vaccination. The CDR3 sequence: CASSSLTVADNSPLHF. DNA for the CDR3: TGTGCCAGCAGTTCCCTGACAGTGGCGGATAATTCACCCCTCCACTTT.